Included here is one T cell receptor beta chain sequence, with context. Seattle patients were enrolled during active infection and followed longitudinally. V was cut by 4 bases and J by 7 bases, with 18 bases left in between. This CDR3 region has 14 residues. The germline CDR1 and CDR2 sequences are SGHRS and YFSETQ. The table came from immunoSEQ multiplex PCR; TCRdb's copy has only in-frame clones and leaves some out. This table has 250,000 to 350,000 clones, 85% to 90% appearing once. This entry is derived from a study of blood T cell repertoires in COVID-19. What was sequenced was peripheral blood. This chain connects TRBV5-1 to TRBJ2-7; a possible D gene is TRBD1 (6 bases). This receptor was taken from a woman in her 30s with COVID-19, enrolled during active disease. As DNA, the CDR3 is TGCGCCAGCAGCCTCAGGACAGCCCAAGGAGAGCAGTACTTC. Its translation is CASSLRTAQGEQYF. The whole variable domain, filled in from reference TRBV5-1 and TRBJ2-7, reads KAGVTQTPRYLIKTRGQQVTLSCSPISGHRSVSWYQQTPGQGLQFLFEYFSETQRNKGNFPGRFSGRQFSNSRSEMNVSTLELGDSALYLCASSLRTAQGEQYFGPGTRLTVT.